This TCR beta chain appears in the sequencing data of a study of T cell responses to AZD1222 COVID-19 vaccine (dated by TCRdb to the early 2020s). Study-wide context: A total of approximately 240 trial participants underwent TCR sequencing, of whom 200 to 220 received two doses of AZD1222 and 26 received two doses of the MenACWY control vaccine. Trial participants were enrolled into age subgroups of 18-55, 56-69 and 70-plus years, which contained around 150, 28 and 57 TCR-sequenced participants, respectively.

This clone occurred once. It has no known antigen specificity. Within one base of it there is no much larger clone, and no base qualities were kept. The CDR3 regions of human TCRbeta chains were analyzed by immunosequencing. Processing in the source paper ran as follows. TCRs in the repertoires were compared against a reference library of SARS-CoV-2-specific TCRs that had been generated with the MIRA antigen-specificity platform. Breadth meant the fraction of unique TCRs that were SARS-CoV-2-associated, whereas depth meant the fraction of total T cells that were SARS-CoV-2-associated. Using the MIRA data, every spike-specific TCR was mapped to the spike region that the TCR reacted to and assigned to either a CD4 or a CD8 class. Log10-transformed breadth and depth values were compared by one-way ANOVA with Sidak's multiple comparisons tests. TCRdb carries this immuneACCESS record with in-frame sequences only. Its versions omit some clonotypes, under half of them owing to an unresolved V gene in the studies checked, with the rest unexplained. V and J calls and clone size are those listed in that table; D and trimming were worked out from the DNA. This sample comprises approximately 120,000 clones, around 85% of them detected only once. 3.5% to 5.5% of the sample is held by the ten biggest clonotypes.

In light of the paper, this sample's time point label describes: about 28 days (+/-7) after the second vaccine dose. AZD1222 recipients given second doses at about 4 weeks or at about 12 weeks were pooled, since spike-specific TCR depth and breadth were not found to differ between the two schedules. Vaccinee samples were obtained from the UK trials COV001 and COV002, which included a single-blind randomized controlled phase 2/3 trial of AZD1222 (ChAdOx1 nCoV-19) in healthy adults. Trial participant PBMC samples were collected at day 0 and day 28 after the second dose for TCRbeta chain sequencing. Study-wide conclusions, independent of this receptor: Vaccine-associated CD4 TCRs spanned the whole spike protein, with dominant responses in regions 160-218 and 743-854. Most participants were white British and females outnumbered males, and the authors suggested that clonal diversity may have been underestimated. After two AZD1222 doses, spike-specific TCR breadth and depth were significantly higher than at day 0 and than in MenACWY recipients. No day 14 peak-response samples were available, so repertoires were characterized only after the peak T cell response. Nearly half of unique spike-specific TCRs reportedly recognized epitopes outside regions mutated in the B.1.351 and B.1.1.7 variants. The 56-69-year group was small, and its depth increase did not reach significance, likely because of low power. Conclusions about previously exposed vaccinees were limited because only six AZD1222 recipients were SARS-CoV-2 seropositive at baseline.

Taken from cysteine to phenylalanine, the CDR3 has 15 residues. Only the CDR3 DNA is retained, 45 bases long and in frame from the first base. Ends trimmed: V by 6 bases, J by 2 bases; bases unmatched to a gene: 6. Taken from the germline V gene (reference sequence), the CDR1 and CDR2 loops are SSHAT and FNYEAQ. This receptor was identified in an adult who received the AZD1222 COVID-19 vaccine. This chain joins TRBV7-7 to TRBJ2-7, with 11 junctional bases fitting TRBD1. This specimen was peripheral blood, taken 28 days after the second AZD1222 dose. The sequenced DNA is TGTGCCAGCAGTAAAGGACAGGGGGCAGCCTACGAGCAGTACTTC. Its coded protein is CASSKGQGAAYEQYF.